What follows is one TCR beta chain and its context. Its antigen is unknown. This record belongs to a study of vaccination and CD4 T cells after COVID-19. As for the study in general: The cells in question were stimulated using overlapping spike peptides derived from SARS-CoV-2, HCoV-NL63, HCoV-OC43 and HCoV-229E.

Stated treatment: approximately 9-day PBMC culture with coronavirus spike peptide pools or control peptides (ViraFEST assay). Researchers reported culturing approximately 2 million PBMCs per well with approximately 9.3 IU/ml IL-2 and about 10 ug/ml peptide pools. Trimming cost V 1 base and J 5 bases; bases outside gene matches: 3. This CDR3 contains 15 residues. Per germline, CDR1 SEHNR and CDR2 FQNEAQ (reference sequence). With the Oncomine TCR Beta short-read assay, DNA from cultured CD4+ T cells was sequenced. TCRdb passed the PCR reads through MiXCR, listing each CDR3 protein once. Among about 19,000 distinct CDR3 sequences listed, around 56% were seen once.

Sequencing was done on a sample of CD4+ T cells from blood, cultured in vitro. The source is a human donor who had recovered from COVID-19. The V gene is TRBV7-9, the J gene TRBJ2-3; 10 bases are a match to TRBD1. CDR3 in DNA: TGTGCCAGCAGCTTAGATGGGACAGGGGTAGATACGCAGTATTTT. Its protein product is CASSLDGTGVDTQYF.